What follows are 22 T cell receptor beta chains derived from one specimen sequenced in a study of identical twins. Using its own MiXCR run on the 5' RACE reads, TCRdb lists one record per CDR3 protein. In the table there are hundreds of thousands of distinct CDR3 sequences, 15% to 20% of which are singletons. The same sample was also used in a study of T cells expressing NK-cell markers.

Sequenced input: PBMCs. Receptors originate from a woman under 30 in good health.

Only a few counts were recorded for this clonotype. V usage is TRBV20-1 and J usage is TRBJ2-1, with TRBD2 matching over 11 bases. Germline CDR1 is DFQATT and CDR2 is SNEGSKA (reference sequence). The CDR3 is 14 amino acids. The junction had 3 bases not matched to a gene; V was cut back by 2 bases and J by 6 bases. CDR3 loop: CSARSGLAGNEQFF. CDR3 in DNA: TGCAGTGCTAGATCTGGACTAGCGGGCAATGAGCAGTTCTTC.

In this sample, this clonotype turned up a few times. Here the CDR3 DNA reads TGTGCCAGCAGTTTTGGACCCGGTGACAATGAGCAGTTCTTC. Amino acids: CASSFGPGDNEQFF. The J gene is TRBJ2-1, the V gene TRBV12-3 or TRBV12-4; D gene unclear. Trimming removed 3 bases at V and 5 bases at J, with 11 bases between. This CDR3 region has 14 residues.

The chain links TRBV2 to TRBJ2-7; D not resolved. V lost 1 base and J 6 bases, leaving 10 bases between the germline ends. The CDR3 contains 13 residues. The germline V gene has CDR1 SNHLY and CDR2 FYNNEI. The DNA of the CDR3 is TGTGCCAGCAGTGAAGGGTTGGTAGTCGAGCAGTACTTC. Translating gives CASSEGLVVEQYF.

This chain connects TRBV5-1 to TRBJ2-7; D tentatively reads TRBD1 or TRBD2 (6 bases each). V lost 0 bases and J lost 6, with 10 bases in between. Germline V gene data show CDR1 as SGHRS and CDR2 as YFSETQ. The CDR3 covers 13 residues. The CDR3 DNA is TGCGCCAGCAGCTTGGGTCGGGGGCGCGAGCAGTACTTC. It codes for CASSLGRGREQYF. The full variable domain, rest sourced from reference TRBV5-1 and TRBJ2-7, is KAGVTQTPRYLIKTRGQQVTLSCSPISGHRSVSWYQQTPGQGLQFLFEYFSETQRNKGNFPGRFSGRQFSNSRSEMNVSTLELGDSALYLCASSLGRGREQYFGPGTRLTVT.

The chain couples TRBV6-2 or TRBV6-3 to TRBJ2-7; D is tentatively TRBD1 or TRBD2 (5 bases each). The length of the CDR3 is 13 residues. CDR1 and CDR2 from the germline V gene are MNHEY and SVGEGT. Trimming stripped 5 bases from V and 7 bases from J, with 15 bases between. CDR3 residues: CASSGTPRGEQYF. CDR3 coding DNA: TGTGCCAGCAGTGGGACCCCCCGGGGAGAGCAGTACTTC.

The chain employs TRBV5-1 and TRBJ2-5, with D hard to call. Germline V CDR1 and CDR2: SGHRS, YFSETQ. The length of the CDR3 is 15 residues. V shed 4 bases and J shed 2 bases, with 15 bases lying between them. The CDR3 nucleotides read TGCGCCAGCAGCCCCGGTTTGACGGAACAAGAGACCCAGTACTTC. Translation: CASSPGLTEQETQYF.

This chain links TRBV6-1 with TRBJ2-3, with 12 positions matching TRBD2. The CDR3 totals 15 residues. Germline V gene lookup returns CDR1 MNHNS and CDR2 SASEGT. Trimming took 7 bases from V and 6 from J; bases not matched to a gene: 8. The CDR3 protein is CASKQTSGRSDTQYF. In nucleotides, the CDR3 is TGTGCCAGCAAGCAGACTAGCGGGAGATCGGATACGCAGTATTTT.

This clonotype appeared many times. This chain connects TRBV5-5 to TRBJ2-2; 7 nucleotides agree with TRBD2. V lost 2 bases, J lost 5 bases, and 6 bases stayed unmatched. Germline-derived CDR1 and CDR2 are SGHKS and YYEKEE (reference sequence). CDR3 length: 15 residues. CDR3 amino acids: CASSFRTSNTGELFF. For the CDR3, the DNA is TGTGCCAGCAGCTTTAGGACTAGTAATACCGGGGAGCTGTTTTTT.

The rearrangement uses TRBV12-3 or TRBV12-4 and TRBJ2-6, with TRBD2 as a possible D gene (5 bases). V was pared by 6 bases and J by 0 bases, with 12 bases between. The CDR3 sequence is 16 residues long. CDR3 in DNA: TGTGCCAGCAGCCTAATAGGAGGCTCTGGGGCCAACGTCCTGACTTTC. Its translation is CASSLIGGSGANVLTF.

This clonotype was observed a single time. The chain carries TRBV3-1 and TRBJ2-7, with D perhaps matching TRBD2 (6 bases). CDR1 LGHDT and CDR2 YNNKEL come from the germline V gene (reference sequence). CDR3 length equals 14 residues. V lost 4 bases, J lost 3 bases, and 13 bases lay in between. DNA for the CDR3: TGTGCCAGCAGCCCCCCGGAGGGGCACTACGAGCAGTACTTC. Protein: CASSPPEGHYEQYF.

There are a few counts of this clonotype. V gene TRBV28 combines with J gene TRBJ1-2, with 8 bases lining up with TRBD1. J gave up 13 bases and V 2 bases, and 9 bases lay outside the gene matches. Germline V gene lookup returns CDR1 MDHEN and CDR2 SYDVKM. There are 13 residues in the CDR3. As DNA, the CDR3 is TGTGCCAGCAGTTTAGACAGGGGACGGTATCTCACCTTC. Protein: CASSLDRGRYLTF.

This sequence joins TRBV20-1 and TRBJ2-1, with D perhaps assigned TRBD1 or TRBD2 (7 bases each). Deletions cut 5 bases from V and 7 bases from J, with 15 bases between. The CDR3 has 13 residues. CDR1 is DFQATT, CDR2 SNEGSKA, per germline (reference sequence). The CDR3 region has the DNA TGCAGTGCTCCGAGACAGGGAGGGAATGAGCAGTTCTTC. Translated, it gives CSAPRQGGNEQFF.

The rearrangement joins TRBV19 to TRBJ2-1; maybe TRBD1 (5 bases). The CDR3 length is 13 residues. The germline V and J ends were trimmed by 3 bases and 9 bases, with 12 bases remaining between them. Germline V gene lookup returns CDR1 LNHDA and CDR2 SQIVND (reference sequence). The CDR3 DNA reads TGTGCCAGTAGTATCACAGGACGGGCTGAGCAGTTCTTC. Residues: CASSITGRAEQFF. Combining the CDR3 with reference TRBV19 and TRBJ2-1 gives the whole variable domain DGGITQSPKYLFRKEGQNVTLSCEQNLNHDAMYWYRQDPGQGLRLIYYSQIVNDFQKGDIAEGYSVSREKKESFPLTVTSAQKNPTAFYLCASSITGRAEQFFGPGTRLTVL.

This clonotype has only a few counts. The gene calls are TRBV12-3 or TRBV12-4 and TRBJ1-1; D is undetermined. The CDR3 runs 14 residues. The V gene lost 6 bases and the J gene lost 4 bases, with 15 bases spanning the gap. The CDR3 DNA follows: TGTGCCAGCAGAATAGGGAGCGGCAGCACTGAAGCTTTCTTT. Its protein product is CASRIGSGSTEAFF.

In its sample, this clonotype was seen a few times. The chain joins TRBV24-1 to TRBJ2-1; TRBD2 matches 8 bases. V dropped 4 bases and J dropped 6; count of bases not matched to a gene: 7. Germline V gene data show CDR1 as KGHDR and CDR2 as SFDVKD. The CDR3 is 15 amino acids. As DNA, the CDR3 is TGTGCCACCAGTGACGGACGGGGGGGCAGCAATGAGCAGTTCTTC. Its translation is CATSDGRGGSNEQFF.

The chain carries TRBV9 and TRBJ2-3, with 13 bases aligning to TRBD2. Trimming removed 4 bases from V and 3 bases from J; junction bases left unmatched: 8. CDR3 length: 17 amino acids. The V gene's germline CDR1 is SGDLS and CDR2 YYNGEE. Here the CDR3 reads CASSPKTGLAGTDTQYF. For the CDR3, the DNA is TGTGCCAGCAGCCCAAAGACGGGACTAGCGGGGACAGATACGCAGTATTTT. The full variable domain, its missing parts supplied by reference TRBV9 and TRBJ2-3, is DSGVTQTPKHLITATGQRVTLRCSPRSGDLSVYWYQQSLDQGLQFLIQYYNGEERAKGNILERFSAQQFPDLHSELNLSSLELGDSALYFCASSPKTGLAGTDTQYFGPGTRLTVL.

This clonotype has more than one count but fewer than ten. This chain joins TRBV6-2 or TRBV6-3 and TRBJ2-7, with D tentatively TRBD1 or TRBD2 (5 bases each). The V end lost 2 bases, the J end lost 1 base, and 9 bases lay between the germline ends. This CDR3 comprises 14 residues. Germline loops: CDR1 MNHEY, CDR2 SVGEGT. DNA of the CDR3: TGTGCCAGCAGTTACCGGGACGGATCCTACGAGCAGTACTTC. This codes for CASSYRDGSYEQYF.

The rearrangement uses TRBV6-1 and TRBJ1-1, with D possibly TRBD1 on 5 matching bases. The CDR3 consists of 14 residues. Germline V gene lookup returns CDR1 MNHNS and CDR2 SASEGT. Between the trimmed V and J ends, which lost 5 bases and 1 base, there was a span of 11 bases. CDR3 in amino acids: CASSTPRGNTEAFF. CDR3 bases: TGTGCCAGCAGTACCCCGAGGGGGAACACTGAAGCTTTCTTT.

CDR3 DNA sequence: TGTGCCAGCAAAGCGGTCTCCTACAATGAGCAGTTCTTC. It is translated as CASKAVSYNEQFF. The gene calls are TRBV6-1 and TRBJ2-1; a possible D gene is TRBD2 (5 bases). Germline assignment: CDR1 MNHNS and CDR2 SASEGT. There are 13 residues in the CDR3. The ends were cut back, 7 bases at V and 0 bases at J, with 7 bases in the middle.

This clonotype was detected only a few times. This chain uses TRBV20-1 with TRBJ1-1; 11 bases are shared with TRBD1. CDR3 length: 15 amino acids. Germline V lookup: CDR1 DFQATT, CDR2 SNEGSKA (reference sequence). The junction had 11 bases not matched to a gene; V was cut back by 4 bases and J by 7 bases. DNA of the CDR3: TGCAGTGCTACTTCCGGGACAGGGGGGTTTAGTGAAGCTTTCTTT. Protein sequence: CSATSGTGGFSEAFF.

V and J are TRBV7-2 and TRBJ2-2, with 8 bases identical to TRBD2. The trim removed 2 bases at V and 4 bases at J, leaving 9 bases unmatched. CDR3 size: 17 residues. In germline, CDR1 is SGHTA, CDR2 FQGNSA. For the CDR3, the DNA is TGTGCCAGCAGCTTAAGAGCGGGAGTGTTGAGCACCGGGGAGCTGTTTTTT. It specifies CASSLRAGVLSTGELFF.

The chain has TRBV12-3 or TRBV12-4 and TRBJ1-2, with no clear D. This CDR3 spans 15 amino acids. V was trimmed by 6 bases and J by 3 bases, leaving 17 bases between them. DNA for the CDR3: TGTGCCAGCAGCCTACGCAATTCGAATTACTATGGCTACACCTTC. Protein product: CASSLRNSNYYGYTF.